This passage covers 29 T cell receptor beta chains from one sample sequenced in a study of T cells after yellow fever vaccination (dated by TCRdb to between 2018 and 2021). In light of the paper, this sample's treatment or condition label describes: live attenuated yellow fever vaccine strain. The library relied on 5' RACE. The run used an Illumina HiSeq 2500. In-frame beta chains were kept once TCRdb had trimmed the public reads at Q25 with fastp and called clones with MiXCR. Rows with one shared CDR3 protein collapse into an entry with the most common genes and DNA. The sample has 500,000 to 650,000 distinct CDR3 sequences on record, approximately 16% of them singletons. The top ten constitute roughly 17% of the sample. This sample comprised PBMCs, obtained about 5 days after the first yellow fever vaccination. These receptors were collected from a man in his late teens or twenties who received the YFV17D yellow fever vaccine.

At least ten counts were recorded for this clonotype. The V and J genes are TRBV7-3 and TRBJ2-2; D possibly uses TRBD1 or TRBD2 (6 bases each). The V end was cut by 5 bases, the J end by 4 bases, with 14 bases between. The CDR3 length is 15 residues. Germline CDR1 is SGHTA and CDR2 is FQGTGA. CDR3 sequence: CASSVGGGPTGELFF. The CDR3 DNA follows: TGTGCCAGCAGCGTCGGTGGGGGGCCCACCGGGGAGCTGTTTTTT.

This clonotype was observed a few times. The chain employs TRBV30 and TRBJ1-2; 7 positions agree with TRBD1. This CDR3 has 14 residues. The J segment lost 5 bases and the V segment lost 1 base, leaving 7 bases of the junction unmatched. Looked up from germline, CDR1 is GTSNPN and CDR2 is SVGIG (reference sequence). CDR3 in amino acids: CAWSETGLGYGYTF. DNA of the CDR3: TGTGCCTGGAGTGAGACAGGGCTTGGGTATGGCTACACCTTC.

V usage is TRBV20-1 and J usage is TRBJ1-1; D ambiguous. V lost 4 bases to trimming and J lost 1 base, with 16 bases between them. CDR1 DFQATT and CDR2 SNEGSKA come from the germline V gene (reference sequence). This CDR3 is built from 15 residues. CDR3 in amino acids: CSANGSPSQNTEAFF. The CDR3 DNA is TGCAGTGCTAACGGGAGTCCCTCCCAGAACACTGAAGCTTTCTTT.

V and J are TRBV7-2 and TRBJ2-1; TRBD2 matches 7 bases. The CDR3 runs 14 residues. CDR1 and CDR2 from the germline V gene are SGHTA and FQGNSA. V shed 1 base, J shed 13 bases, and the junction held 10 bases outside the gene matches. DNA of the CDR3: TGTGCCAGCAGCTTAGGAGGGACTAAGCCTCATCAGTTCTTC. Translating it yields CASSLGGTKPHQFF.

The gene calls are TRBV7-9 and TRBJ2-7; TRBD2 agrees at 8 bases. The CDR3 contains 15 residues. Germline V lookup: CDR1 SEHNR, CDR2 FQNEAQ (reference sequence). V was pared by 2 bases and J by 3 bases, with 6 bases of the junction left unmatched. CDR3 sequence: CASSLLAGEDYEQYF. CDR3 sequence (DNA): TGTGCCAGCAGCTTACTAGCGGGTGAAGACTACGAGCAGTACTTC.

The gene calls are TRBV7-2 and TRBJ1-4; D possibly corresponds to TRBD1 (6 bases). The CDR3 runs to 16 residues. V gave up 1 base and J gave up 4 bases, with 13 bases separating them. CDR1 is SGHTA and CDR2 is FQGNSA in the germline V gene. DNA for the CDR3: TGTGCCAGCAGCTTAGGGGACATGGCCAATAATGAAAAACTGTTTTTT. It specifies CASSLGDMANNEKLFF.

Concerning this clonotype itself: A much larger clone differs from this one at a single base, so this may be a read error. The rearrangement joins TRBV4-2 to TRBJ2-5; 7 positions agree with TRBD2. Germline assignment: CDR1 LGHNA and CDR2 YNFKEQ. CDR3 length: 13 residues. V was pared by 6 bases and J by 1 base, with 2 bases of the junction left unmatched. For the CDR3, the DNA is TGTGCCAGCAGTACTAGCGCCCAAGAGACCCAGTACTTC. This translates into CASSTSAQETQYF.

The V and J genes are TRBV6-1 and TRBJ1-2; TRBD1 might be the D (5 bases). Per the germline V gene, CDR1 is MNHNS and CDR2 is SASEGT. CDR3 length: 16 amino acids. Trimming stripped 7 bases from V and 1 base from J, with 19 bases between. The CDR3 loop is CASIPGRGLFNYGYTF. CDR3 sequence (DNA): TGTGCCAGCATTCCGGGACGCGGCCTCTTTAACTATGGCTACACCTTC.

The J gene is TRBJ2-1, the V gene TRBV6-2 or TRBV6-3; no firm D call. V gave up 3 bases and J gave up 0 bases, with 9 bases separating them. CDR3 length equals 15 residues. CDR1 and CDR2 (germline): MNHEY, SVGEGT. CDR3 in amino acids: CASSYRQSSYNEQFF. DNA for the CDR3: TGTGCCAGCAGTTATAGGCAGAGCTCCTACAATGAGCAGTTCTTC.

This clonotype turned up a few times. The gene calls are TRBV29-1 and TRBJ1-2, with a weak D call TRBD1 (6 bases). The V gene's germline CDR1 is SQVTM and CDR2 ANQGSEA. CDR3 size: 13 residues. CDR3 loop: CTTGDTTNYGYTF. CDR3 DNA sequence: TGCACCACGGGGGACACAACTAACTATGGCTACACCTTC.

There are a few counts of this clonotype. CDR3 amino acids: CASSPASYDLNYGYTF. In DNA, the CDR3 is TGTGCCAGCAGCCCGGCCAGCTATGATCTTAACTATGGCTACACCTTC. The rearrangement joins TRBV6-2 or TRBV6-3 to TRBJ1-2; D ambiguous. The CDR3 runs 16 residues. Trimming removed 6 bases from V and 1 base from J, with 18 bases in between. CDR1 and CDR2 (germline): MNHEY, SVGEGT.

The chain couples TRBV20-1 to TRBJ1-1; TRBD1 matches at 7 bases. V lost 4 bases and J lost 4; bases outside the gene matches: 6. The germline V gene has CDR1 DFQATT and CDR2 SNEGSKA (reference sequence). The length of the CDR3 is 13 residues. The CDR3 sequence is CSANSQGFTEAFF. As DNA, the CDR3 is TGCAGTGCTAACTCACAGGGGTTCACTGAAGCTTTCTTT.

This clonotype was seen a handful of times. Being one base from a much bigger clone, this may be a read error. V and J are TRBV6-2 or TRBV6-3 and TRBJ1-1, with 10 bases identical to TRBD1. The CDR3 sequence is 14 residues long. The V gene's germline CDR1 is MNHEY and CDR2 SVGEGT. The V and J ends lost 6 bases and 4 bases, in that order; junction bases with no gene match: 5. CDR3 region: CASSAGQGSTEAFF. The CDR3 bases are TGTGCCAGCAGCGCGGGACAGGGGAGCACTGAAGCTTTCTTT.

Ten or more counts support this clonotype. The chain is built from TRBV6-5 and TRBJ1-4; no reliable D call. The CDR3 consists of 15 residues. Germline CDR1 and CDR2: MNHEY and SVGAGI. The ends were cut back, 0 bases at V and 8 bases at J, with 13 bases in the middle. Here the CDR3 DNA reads TGTGCCAGCAGTTACTCGTTTGGCGGAGAGGAAAAACTGTTTTTT. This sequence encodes CASSYSFGGEEKLFF.

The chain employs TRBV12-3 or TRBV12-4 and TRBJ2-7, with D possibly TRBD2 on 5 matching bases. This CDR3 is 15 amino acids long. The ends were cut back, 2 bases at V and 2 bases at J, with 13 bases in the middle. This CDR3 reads CASSLWRKRTYEQYF. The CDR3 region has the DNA TGTGCCAGCAGTTTATGGCGTAAGCGGACCTACGAGCAGTACTTC.

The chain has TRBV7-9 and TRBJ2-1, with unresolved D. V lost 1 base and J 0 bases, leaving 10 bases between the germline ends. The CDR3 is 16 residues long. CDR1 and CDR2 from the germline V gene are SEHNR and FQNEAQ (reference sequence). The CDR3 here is CASSLGRASSYNEQFF. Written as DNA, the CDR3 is TGTGCCAGCAGCTTAGGGCGTGCCTCCTCCTACAATGAGCAGTTCTTC.

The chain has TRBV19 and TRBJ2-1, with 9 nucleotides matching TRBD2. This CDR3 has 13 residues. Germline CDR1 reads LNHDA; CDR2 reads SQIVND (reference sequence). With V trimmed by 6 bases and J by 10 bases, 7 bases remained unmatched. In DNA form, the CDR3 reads TGTGCCAGTAGCCTCGCGGGGGGGCGCGAGCAGTTCTTC. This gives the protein CASSLAGGREQFF.

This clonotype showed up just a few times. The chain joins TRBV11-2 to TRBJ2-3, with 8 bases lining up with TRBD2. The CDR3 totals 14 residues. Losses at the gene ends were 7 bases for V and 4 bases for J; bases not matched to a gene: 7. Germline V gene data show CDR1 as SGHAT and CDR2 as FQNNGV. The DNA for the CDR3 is TGTGCCAGCAAAACCCCGGGGGGGCCAGATACGCAGTATTTT. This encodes CASKTPGGPDTQYF.

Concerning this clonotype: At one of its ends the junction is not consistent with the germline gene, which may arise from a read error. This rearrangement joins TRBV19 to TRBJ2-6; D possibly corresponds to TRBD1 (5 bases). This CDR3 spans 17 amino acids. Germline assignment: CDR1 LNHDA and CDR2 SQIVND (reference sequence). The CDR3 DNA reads TGTGCCAGTAGTTTCCCGGGCGGCCTCTCTGGGGCCAGCGTCCTGACTTTC. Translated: CASSFPGGLSGASVLTF.

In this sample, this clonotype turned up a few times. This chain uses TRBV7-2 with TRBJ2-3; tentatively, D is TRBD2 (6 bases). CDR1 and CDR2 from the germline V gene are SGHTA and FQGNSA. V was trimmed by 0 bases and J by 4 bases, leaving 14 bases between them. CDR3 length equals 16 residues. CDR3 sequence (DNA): TGTGCCAGCAGCTTAGCGCTAGGAGGGGTATCAGATACGCAGTATTTT. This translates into CASSLALGGVSDTQYF. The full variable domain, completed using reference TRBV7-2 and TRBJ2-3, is GAGVSQSPSNKVTEKGKDVELRCDPISGHTALYWYRQSLGQGLEFLIYFQGNSAPDKSGLPSDRFSAERTGGSVSTLTIQRTQQEDSAVYLCASSLALGGVSDTQYFGPGTRLTVL.

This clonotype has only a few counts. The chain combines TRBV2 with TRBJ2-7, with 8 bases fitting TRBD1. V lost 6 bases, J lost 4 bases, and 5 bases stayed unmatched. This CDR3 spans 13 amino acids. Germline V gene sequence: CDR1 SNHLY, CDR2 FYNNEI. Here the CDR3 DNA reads TGTGCCAGCAGGGCCAGGACAGGGTACGAGCAGTACGTC. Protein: CASRARTGYEQYV.

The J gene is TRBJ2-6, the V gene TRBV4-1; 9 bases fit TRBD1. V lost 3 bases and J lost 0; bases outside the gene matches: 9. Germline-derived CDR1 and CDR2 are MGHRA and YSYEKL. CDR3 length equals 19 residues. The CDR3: CASSQTPGQGVSGANVLTF. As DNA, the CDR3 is TGCGCCAGCAGCCAGACACCGGGACAGGGAGTCTCTGGGGCCAACGTCCTGACTTTC.

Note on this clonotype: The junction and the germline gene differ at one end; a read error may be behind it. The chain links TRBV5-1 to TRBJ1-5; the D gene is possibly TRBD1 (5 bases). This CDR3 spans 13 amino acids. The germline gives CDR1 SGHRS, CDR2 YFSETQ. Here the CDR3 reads CASSRDLIQPLHF. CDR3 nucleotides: TGCGCCAGCAGTCGGGACTTGATTCAGCCCCTGCATTTT.

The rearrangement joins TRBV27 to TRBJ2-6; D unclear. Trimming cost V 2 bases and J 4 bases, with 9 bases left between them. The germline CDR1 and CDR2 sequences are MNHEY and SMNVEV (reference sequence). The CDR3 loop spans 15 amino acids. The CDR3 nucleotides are TGTGCCAGCAGTTTAAATTTTTTGGGGGCCAACGTCCTGACTTTC. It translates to CASSLNFLGANVLTF.

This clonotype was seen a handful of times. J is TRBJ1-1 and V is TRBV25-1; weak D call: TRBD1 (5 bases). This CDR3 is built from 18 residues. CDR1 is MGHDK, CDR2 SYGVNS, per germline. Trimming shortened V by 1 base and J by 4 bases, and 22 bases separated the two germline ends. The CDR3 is CASSEFVLWRGGSTEAFF. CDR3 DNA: TGTGCCAGCAGTGAATTCGTGTTGTGGAGGGGAGGTTCCACTGAAGCTTTCTTT.

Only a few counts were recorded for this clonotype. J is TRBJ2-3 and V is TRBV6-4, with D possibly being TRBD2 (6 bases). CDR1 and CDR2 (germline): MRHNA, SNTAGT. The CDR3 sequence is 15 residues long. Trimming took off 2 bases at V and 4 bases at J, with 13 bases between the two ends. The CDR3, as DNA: TGTGCCAGCAGTGACGGGGCCGGGGGTGCAGATACGCAGTATTTT. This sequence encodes CASSDGAGGADTQYF.

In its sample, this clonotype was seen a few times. As DNA, the CDR3 is TGTGCCAGCAGACCCGGGACTCCCGGAGAGACCCAGTACTTC. Translated, it gives CASRPGTPGETQYF. The chain joins TRBV18 to TRBJ2-5, with a possible D match to TRBD2 (6 bases). The ends were cut back, 8 bases at V and 4 bases at J, with 17 bases in the middle. The CDR3 spans 14 residues. Germline V lookup: CDR1 KGHSH, CDR2 LQKENI.

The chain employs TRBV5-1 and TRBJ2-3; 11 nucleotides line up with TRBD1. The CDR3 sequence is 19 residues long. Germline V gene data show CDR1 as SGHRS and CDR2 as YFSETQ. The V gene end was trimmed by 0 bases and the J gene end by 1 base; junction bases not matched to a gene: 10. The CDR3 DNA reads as TGCGCCAGCAGCTTGGCGAGGACAGGGGGCGCTGCGGGCACAGATACGCAGTATTTT. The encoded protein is CASSLARTGGAAGTDTQYF. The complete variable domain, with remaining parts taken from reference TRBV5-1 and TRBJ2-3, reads KAGVTQTPRYLIKTRGQQVTLSCSPISGHRSVSWYQQTPGQGLQFLFEYFSETQRNKGNFPGRFSGRQFSNSRSEMNVSTLELGDSALYLCASSLARTGGAAGTDTQYFGPGTRLTVL.

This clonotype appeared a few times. The CDR3 region has the DNA TGTGCCAGTAGTCAACGGGGGGGAGGGGAGACCCAGTACTTC. Translation: CASSQRGGGETQYF. The J gene is TRBJ2-5, the V gene TRBV19; TRBD2 agrees at 8 bases. The CDR3 contains 14 residues. The germline CDR1 and CDR2 sequences are LNHDA and SQIVND (reference sequence). V was clipped by 5 bases and J by 5 bases; unmatched bases: 7.